One and the same sample provided the 29 T cell receptor beta chains below, sequenced in a study of T cells in Graves' hyperthyroidism and ophthalmopathy. Authors of the study amplified TCR beta CDR3 regions from RNA transcripts. With the HTBI primer set, the TCR CDR3 went through a first round of RT-PCR. MiXCR, run by TCRdb on the multiplex PCR reads, gives a single entry per CDR3 protein. The sample includes around 300,000 distinct CDR3 sequences, 12% to 15% seen only once; the top ten take around 8%. Sequencing used blood. These receptors originate from a woman between 35 and 50 years old with Graves' hyperthyroidism.

This clonotype came up many times. The chain combines TRBV20-1 with TRBJ2-5; TRBD2 matches at 16 bases. Germline CDR1 is DFQATT and CDR2 is SNEGSKA (reference sequence). J lost 3 bases, V lost 5 bases, and 6 bases had no gene match. The length of the CDR3 is 16 residues. The CDR3: CSALGTSGREKETQYF. The DNA for the CDR3 is TGCAGTGCTTTGGGGACTAGCGGGAGGGAAAAAGAGACCCAGTACTTC.

This clonotype occurred once. The chain's CDR3 is CASSFGGASAAETESHYGYTF. In DNA form, the CDR3 reads TGTGCCAGCAGTTTTGGGGGGGCCAGCGCGGCCGAGACCGAATCCCACTATGGCTACACCTTC. The chain employs TRBV7-2 and TRBJ1-2; D is perhaps TRBD1 (6 bases). Germline CDR1 and CDR2: SGHTA and FQGNSA. CDR3 length: 21 amino acids. V was cut by 6 bases and J by 3 bases, with 35 bases left in between.

This sequence joins TRBV19 and TRBJ2-7; 10 positions agree with TRBD2. J gave up 0 bases and V 0 bases, and 2 bases lay outside the gene matches. Germline V gene sequence: CDR1 LNHDA, CDR2 SQIVND (reference sequence). The CDR3 loop spans 16 amino acids. CDR3 in DNA: TGTGCCAGTAGTATAGACGGACTAGCGGCCTCCTACGAGCAGTACTTC. Translated: CASSIDGLAASYEQYF.

This clonotype was counted at least ten times. V usage is TRBV6-5 and J usage is TRBJ2-3, with D uncertain. Germline lookup yields CDR1 MNHEY and CDR2 SVGAGI. The CDR3 spans 13 residues. Trimming left V 2 bases short and J 3 bases short, with 6 bases between. The CDR3: CASSYGETDTQYF. For the CDR3, the DNA is TGTGCCAGCAGTTACGGAGAGACAGATACGCAGTATTTT.

The genes are TRBV20-1 and TRBJ2-1, with 7 bases that match TRBD2. V lost 5 bases, J lost 5 bases, and 9 bases stayed unmatched. The CDR3 is made up of 14 amino acids. Germline values: CDR1 DFQATT, CDR2 SNEGSKA (reference sequence). The CDR3 loop reads CSAGGGAANNEQFF. CDR3 bases: TGCAGTGCTGGGGGAGGGGCAGCCAACAATGAGCAGTTCTTC.

This clonotype was seen only a few times. This could be a read error, since a much larger clone is one nucleotide away. V is TRBV29-1 and J is TRBJ2-2, with D maybe TRBD2 (6 bases). Germline V gives CDR1 SQVTM, CDR2 ANQGSEA. The CDR3 totals 12 residues. CDR3 coding DNA: TGCAGCGCTGGGGCCGGGGGATTGGGAGCTCTCTTT. The encoded protein is CSAGAGGLGALF.

Many counts were recorded for this clonotype. J is TRBJ2-1 and V is TRBV11-3; D remains ambiguous. CDR3 length: 13 amino acids. Germline CDR1 is SGHNT and CDR2 is YENEEA. V lost 0 bases and J lost 6, with 6 bases in between. Here the CDR3 reads CASSLDYGNEQFF. The DNA of the CDR3 is TGTGCCAGCAGCTTAGATTACGGCAATGAGCAGTTCTTC.

The chain has TRBV6-1 and TRBJ2-5; 9 positions agree with TRBD1. Germline CDR1 is MNHNS and CDR2 is SASEGT. Trimming took 6 bases from V and 2 from J; bases not matched to a gene: 7. This CDR3 comprises 15 residues. The CDR3 sequence is CASRSDRGGQETQYF. The DNA of the CDR3 is TGTGCCAGCAGGTCGGACAGGGGAGGGCAAGAGACCCAGTACTTC.

This clonotype was observed many times. This chain connects TRBV29-1 to TRBJ2-2; 12 bases line up with TRBD2. CDR3 length: 14 residues. Trimming removed 7 bases from V and 7 bases from J; junction bases left unmatched: 7. CDR1 SQVTM and CDR2 ANQGSEA come from the germline V gene. This CDR3 is CSARLAGVDGELFF. CDR3 DNA: TGCAGCGCCAGACTAGCGGGAGTGGACGGGGAGCTGTTTTTT.

The sample holds many counts of this clonotype. This rearrangement joins TRBV20-1 to TRBJ1-1; D possibly corresponds to TRBD1 (5 bases). The CDR3 covers 14 residues. V was clipped by 3 bases and J by 1 base, with 12 bases between them. CDR1 DFQATT and CDR2 SNEGSKA come from the germline V gene (reference sequence). The CDR3 protein is CSARSRVGNTEAFF. CDR3 DNA sequence: TGCAGTGCTAGGTCCAGGGTGGGGAACACTGAAGCTTTCTTT.

This clonotype was seen at least ten times. V gene TRBV29-1 combines with J gene TRBJ2-7; TRBD1 aligns across 12 bases. Germline CDR1 SQVTM, CDR2 ANQGSEA. The CDR3 length is 12 residues. V lost 4 bases to trimming and J lost 7 bases; unmatched junction nucleotides: 2. The CDR3 DNA reads TGCAGCGTTGGGGACAGGGGGCTTGAGCAGTACTTC. It specifies CSVGDRGLEQYF.

The sample holds many counts of this clonotype. CDR3 region: CASSGSMHTDTQYF. CDR3 in DNA: TGTGCCAGCAGTGGTTCGATGCACACAGATACGCAGTATTTT. The chain recombines TRBV2 with TRBJ2-3; D unresolved. The CDR3 has 14 residues. Germline values: CDR1 SNHLY, CDR2 FYNNEI. V lost 4 bases and J lost 2, with 10 bases in between.

This clonotype has at least ten counts. The chain joins TRBV7-2 to TRBJ2-5; TRBD2 is a possible D gene (6 bases). CDR3 size: 15 residues. Germline assignment: CDR1 SGHTA and CDR2 FQGNSA. The ends were cut back, 2 bases at V and 5 bases at J, with 15 bases in the middle. Written as DNA, the CDR3 is TGTGCCAGCAGCTTAACGGCTGGGGGGTGGGAGACCCAGTACTTC. This sequence encodes CASSLTAGGWETQYF.

This clonotype has at least ten counts. V is TRBV28 and J is TRBJ1-5, with D possibly matching TRBD1 (5 bases). Germline lookup yields CDR1 MDHEN and CDR2 SYDVKM. Trimming stripped 3 bases from V and 7 bases from J, with 13 bases between. The CDR3 spans 14 residues. CDR3 bases: TGTGCCAGCAGTTTTGGGGGGTCCGGACAGCCCCAGCATTTT. Translating it yields CASSFGGSGQPQHF.

The sample holds a few counts of this clonotype. V usage is TRBV20-1 and J usage is TRBJ1-6; TRBD1 agrees at 8 bases. Germline CDR1 DFQATT, CDR2 SNEGSKA (reference sequence). This CDR3 is 16 amino acids long. V lost 4 bases, J lost 5 bases, and 10 bases stayed unmatched. DNA of the CDR3: TGCAGTGCTAAGATGCAGGGGGCGCTAAATAATTCACCCCTCCACTTT. Protein: CSAKMQGALNNSPLHF.

This clonotype was found many times. J is TRBJ1-1 and V is TRBV29-1, with D tentatively TRBD1 (5 bases). V gave up 4 bases and J gave up 5 bases, with 14 bases separating them. Germline CDR1 SQVTM, CDR2 ANQGSEA. The CDR3 sequence is 13 residues long. The CDR3 nucleotides read TGCAGCGTTGTGGGGCAGGCTGGGACTGAAGCTTTCTTT. Translated: CSVVGQAGTEAFF.

This clonotype came up many times. The CDR3 spells CASGSGLSTEAFF. The CDR3 DNA is TGTGCTAGTGGTTCGGGACTGAGCACTGAAGCTTTCTTT. The rearrangement links TRBV12-5 to TRBJ1-1, with TRBD1 as a possible D gene (5 bases). Germline CDR1 LGHNT, CDR2 FRNRAP. V shed 4 bases and J shed 4 bases, with 10 bases lying between them. This CDR3 spans 13 amino acids.

As regards this clonotype: A much larger clonotype is one base distant, so this may be a read error. The V gene is TRBV3-1, the J gene TRBJ2-3, with D possibly matching TRBD1 (5 bases). The germline gives CDR1 LGHDT, CDR2 YNNKEL (reference sequence). The CDR3 has 15 amino acids. CDR3 in DNA: TGTGCCAGCGGCCACCCGGAAAGGGGTACAGATACGCAGTATTTT. Amino acids: CASGHPERGTDTQYF.

This clonotype was observed a few times. The rearrangement links TRBV20-1 to TRBJ2-7, with D perhaps matching TRBD1 (5 bases). The ends were cut back, 3 bases at V and 0 bases at J, with 9 bases in the middle. Germline V gene data show CDR1 as DFQATT and CDR2 as SNEGSKA (reference sequence). This CDR3 region has 13 residues. The chain's CDR3 is CSASLDNSYEQYF. Written as DNA, the CDR3 is TGCAGTGCTAGTCTGGACAACTCCTACGAGCAGTACTTC.

The gene calls are TRBV28 and TRBJ2-4; D is possibly TRBD2 (5 bases). Germline CDR1 reads MDHEN; CDR2 reads SYDVKM. The CDR3 is 16 residues long. V was clipped by 5 bases and J by 0 bases, with 14 bases between them. CDR3 loop: CASSPGGPLAKNIQYF. CDR3 bases: TGTGCCAGCAGTCCCGGAGGTCCACTAGCCAAAAACATTCAGTACTTC. The full variable domain, completed using reference TRBV28 and TRBJ2-4, is DVKVTQSSRYLVKRTGEKVFLECVQDMDHENMFWYRQDPGLGLRLIYFSYDVKMKEKGDIPEGYSVSREKKERFSLILESASTNQTSMYLCASSPGGPLAKNIQYFGAGTRLSVL.

This clonotype was counted ten times or more. The chain recombines TRBV7-2 with TRBJ1-2; TRBD1 matches at 8 bases. The CDR3 consists of 13 residues. Trimming cost V 5 bases and J 6 bases; bases outside gene matches: 5. Per the germline V gene, CDR1 is SGHTA and CDR2 is FQGNSA. CDR3 nucleotides: TGTGCCAGCAGCGGGCGACAGGGGCATGGCTACACCTTC. It encodes CASSGRQGHGYTF.

The chain couples TRBV7-9 to TRBJ1-4; unclear D gene. The CDR3 consists of 15 residues. The germline CDR1 and CDR2 sequences are SEHNR and FQNEAQ (reference sequence). With 6 bases removed from V and 6 bases from J, the gap between germline ends came to 17 bases. CDR3 DNA sequence: TGTGCCAGCAGAGCGGACGGGAGGACGGATGAAAAACTGTTTTTT. It encodes CASRADGRTDEKLFF.

This clonotype has just a few counts. The chain joins TRBV29-1 to TRBJ2-1; 10 positions match TRBD2. Gene TRBJ2-7 matches the end of the DNA better, so the J call may be wrong. The CDR3 has 14 residues. The germline V gene has CDR1 SQVTM and CDR2 ANQGSEA. CDR3 protein: CSVGEAGGYNEQYF. In nucleotides, the CDR3 is TGCAGCGTTGGAGAAGCGGGAGGGTACAATGAGCAGTACTTC.

At least ten counts were recorded for this clonotype. The chain joins TRBV20-1 to TRBJ2-1; 13 nucleotides match TRBD2. The CDR3 covers 13 residues. J was trimmed by 8 bases and V by 5 bases; bases with no gene match: 3. Germline CDR1 is DFQATT and CDR2 is SNEGSKA (reference sequence). CDR3 residues: CSAGTSGIDEQFF. The CDR3 DNA is TGCAGTGCTGGGACTAGCGGGATTGATGAGCAGTTCTTC.

The V call is TRBV19, the J call TRBJ2-5; maybe TRBD2 (6 bases). The CDR3 covers 14 residues. Germline CDR1 reads LNHDA; CDR2 reads SQIVND (reference sequence). V shed 6 bases and J shed 1 base, with 12 bases lying between them. The CDR3 sequence is CASRGERAQETQYF. The CDR3 bases are TGTGCCAGTAGAGGAGAGCGGGCCCAAGAGACCCAGTACTTC.

This clonotype showed up many times. This chain connects TRBV28 to TRBJ2-5, with a weak D call TRBD2 (6 bases). The germline CDR1 and CDR2 sequences are MDHEN and SYDVKM. The CDR3 contains 16 residues. V was cut by 6 bases and J by 1 base, with 18 bases left in between. The CDR3 loop is CASRSPYSGLQETQYF. DNA for the CDR3: TGTGCCAGCAGGTCACCTTATAGCGGCCTCCAAGAGACCCAGTACTTC.

This clonotype was observed at least ten times. J is TRBJ1-2 and V is TRBV2; 7 bases fit TRBD1. V was clipped by 6 bases and J by 2 bases; unmatched bases: 6. The CDR3 runs to 14 residues. Germline V gene lookup returns CDR1 SNHLY and CDR2 FYNNEI. CDR3: CASRGAGGNYGYTF. In DNA, the CDR3 is TGTGCCAGCAGGGGGGCAGGGGGAAACTATGGCTACACCTTC.

In this sample, this clonotype turned up many times. The rearrangement joins TRBV18 to TRBJ1-1; D is ambiguous. The CDR3 length is 13 residues. The V gene lost 2 bases and the J gene lost 1 base, with 5 bases spanning the gap. Germline V lookup: CDR1 KGHSH, CDR2 LQKENI. The DNA of the CDR3 is TGTGCCAGCTCACCAGTAACGAACACTGAAGCTTTCTTT. Translating it yields CASSPVTNTEAFF.

This clonotype showed up many times. The gene calls are TRBV3-1 and TRBJ2-7; D gene unclear. V was trimmed by 4 bases and J by 4 bases, leaving 11 bases between them. Germline V CDR1 and CDR2: LGHDT, YNNKEL (reference sequence). The CDR3 runs to 13 residues. CDR3: CASSPLDGYEQYF. The CDR3 DNA reads as TGTGCCAGCAGCCCCCTGGACGGTTACGAGCAGTACTTC.